This T cell receptor (beta chain) emerged from a study of T cell responses to AZD1222 COVID-19 vaccine. Study observations and caveats: None of the repertoires were sampled until the peak T cell response had passed.

A remark on this clone: Its target is not known.

Unmatched junction bases numbered 5, after V lost 0 bases and J lost 5 bases. The CDR3 spans 15 residues. CDR1 MGHRA and CDR2 YSYEKL come from the germline V gene. Libraries were prepared by immunoSEQ multiplex PCR; TCRdb keeps only in-frame clonotypes and omits some of them. The sample has about 150,000 clones, under 95% seen once. Sequenced material: peripheral blood, taken on day 0 of AZD1222 vaccination. The rearrangement links TRBV4-1 to TRBJ2-5; 8 bases agree with TRBD2. This TCR came from an adult in good health. In DNA, the CDR3 is TGCGCCAGCAGCCAAGATTCCCGGGAGGGCGAGACCCAGTACTTC. Translating gives CASSQDSREGETQYF.